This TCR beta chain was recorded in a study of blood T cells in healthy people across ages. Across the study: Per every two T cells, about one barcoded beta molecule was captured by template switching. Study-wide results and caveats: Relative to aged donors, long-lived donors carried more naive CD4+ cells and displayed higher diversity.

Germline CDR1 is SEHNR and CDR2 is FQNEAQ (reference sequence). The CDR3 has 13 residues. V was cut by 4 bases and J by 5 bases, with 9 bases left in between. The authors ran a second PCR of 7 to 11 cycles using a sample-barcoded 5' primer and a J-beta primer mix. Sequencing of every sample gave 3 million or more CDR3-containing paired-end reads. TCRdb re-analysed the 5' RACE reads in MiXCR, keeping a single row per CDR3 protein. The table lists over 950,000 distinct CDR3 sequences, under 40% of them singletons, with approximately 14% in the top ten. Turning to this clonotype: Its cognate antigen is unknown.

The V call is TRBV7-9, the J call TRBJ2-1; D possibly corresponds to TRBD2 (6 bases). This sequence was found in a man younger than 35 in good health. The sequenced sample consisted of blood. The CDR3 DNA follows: TGTGCCAGCAGCTGGGGCGGGGACAATGAGCAGTTCTTC. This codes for CASSWGGDNEQFF.